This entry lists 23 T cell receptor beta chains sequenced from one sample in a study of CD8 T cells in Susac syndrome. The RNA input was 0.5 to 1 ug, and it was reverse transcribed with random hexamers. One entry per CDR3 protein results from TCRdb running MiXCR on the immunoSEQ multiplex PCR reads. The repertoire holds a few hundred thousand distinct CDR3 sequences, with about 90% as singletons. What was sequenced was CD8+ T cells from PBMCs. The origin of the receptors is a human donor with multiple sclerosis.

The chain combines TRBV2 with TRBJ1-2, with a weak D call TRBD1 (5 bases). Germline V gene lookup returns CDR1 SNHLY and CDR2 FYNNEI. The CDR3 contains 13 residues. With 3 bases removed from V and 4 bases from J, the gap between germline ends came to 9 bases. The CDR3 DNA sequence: TGTGCCAGCAGTGAGGGACTCCTCTATGGCTACACCTTC. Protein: CASSEGLLYGYTF.

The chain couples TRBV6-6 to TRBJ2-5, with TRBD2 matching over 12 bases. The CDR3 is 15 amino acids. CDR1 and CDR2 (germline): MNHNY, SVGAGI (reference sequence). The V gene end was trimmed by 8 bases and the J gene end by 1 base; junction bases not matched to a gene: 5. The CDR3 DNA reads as TGTGCCAGCCGGGGACTAGCGGGCACCCAAGAGACCCAGTACTTC. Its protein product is CASRGLAGTQETQYF.

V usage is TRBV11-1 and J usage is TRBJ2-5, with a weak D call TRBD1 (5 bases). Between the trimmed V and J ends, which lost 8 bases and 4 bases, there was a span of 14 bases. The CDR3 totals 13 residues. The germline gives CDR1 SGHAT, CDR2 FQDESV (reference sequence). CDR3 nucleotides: TGTGCCAGCTCTACCCAGGGCCGAGAGACCCAGTACTTC. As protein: CASSTQGRETQYF.

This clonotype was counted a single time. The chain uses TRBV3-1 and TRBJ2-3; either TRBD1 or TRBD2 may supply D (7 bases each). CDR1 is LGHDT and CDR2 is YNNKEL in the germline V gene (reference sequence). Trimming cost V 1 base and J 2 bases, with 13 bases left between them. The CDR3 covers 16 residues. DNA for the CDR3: TGTGCCAGCAGCCAAGGTCCAGGGGGGGACACAGATACGCAGTATTTT. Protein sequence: CASSQGPGGDTDTQYF.

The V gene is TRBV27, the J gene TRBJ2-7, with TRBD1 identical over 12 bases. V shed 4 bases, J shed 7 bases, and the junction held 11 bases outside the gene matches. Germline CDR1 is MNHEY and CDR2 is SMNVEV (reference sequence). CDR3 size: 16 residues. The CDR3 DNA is TGTGCCAGCAGTTCGAACCTGGGACAGGGGGCCTGGGAGCAGTACTTC. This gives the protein CASSSNLGQGAWEQYF.

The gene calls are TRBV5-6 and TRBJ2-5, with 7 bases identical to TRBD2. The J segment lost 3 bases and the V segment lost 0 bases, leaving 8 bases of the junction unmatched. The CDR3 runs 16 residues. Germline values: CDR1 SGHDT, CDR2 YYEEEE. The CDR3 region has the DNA TGTGCCAGCAGCTTGGCGGTTAGCGGGCACAAAGAGACCCAGTACTTC. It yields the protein CASSLAVSGHKETQYF.

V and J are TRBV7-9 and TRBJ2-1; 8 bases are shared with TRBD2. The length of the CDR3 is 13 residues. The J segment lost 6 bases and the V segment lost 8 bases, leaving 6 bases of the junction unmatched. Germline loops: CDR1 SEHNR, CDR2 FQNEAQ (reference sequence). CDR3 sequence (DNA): TGTGCCAGCGCCGGGGGGGGAAGCAATGAGCAGTTCTTC. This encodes CASAGGGSNEQFF.

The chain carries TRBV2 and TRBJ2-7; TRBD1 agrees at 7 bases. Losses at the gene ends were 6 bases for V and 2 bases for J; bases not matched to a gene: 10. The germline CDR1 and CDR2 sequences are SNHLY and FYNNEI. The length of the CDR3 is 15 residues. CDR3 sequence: CASSDEGARTYEQYF. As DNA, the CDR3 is TGTGCCAGCAGCGACGAGGGGGCCCGTACCTACGAGCAGTACTTC.

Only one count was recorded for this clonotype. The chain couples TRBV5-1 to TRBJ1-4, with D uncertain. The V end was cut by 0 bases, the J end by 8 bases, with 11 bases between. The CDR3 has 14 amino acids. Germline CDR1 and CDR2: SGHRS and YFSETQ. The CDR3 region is CASSLAGLEEKLFF. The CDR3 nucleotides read TGCGCCAGCAGCTTGGCGGGTTTGGAAGAAAAACTGTTTTTT.

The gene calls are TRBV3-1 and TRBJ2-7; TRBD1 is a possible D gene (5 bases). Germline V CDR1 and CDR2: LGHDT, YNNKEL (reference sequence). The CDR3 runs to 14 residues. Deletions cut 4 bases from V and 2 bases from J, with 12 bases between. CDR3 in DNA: TGTGCCAGCAGCCTCAATGACAGCCCCTACGAGCAGTACTTC. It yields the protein CASSLNDSPYEQYF.

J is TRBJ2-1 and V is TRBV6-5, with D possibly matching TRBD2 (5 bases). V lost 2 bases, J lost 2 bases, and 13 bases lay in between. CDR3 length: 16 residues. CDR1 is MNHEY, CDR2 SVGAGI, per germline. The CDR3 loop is CASSYGLLGAYNEQFF. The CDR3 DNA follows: TGTGCCAGCAGTTACGGTTTGTTGGGAGCCTACAATGAGCAGTTCTTC.

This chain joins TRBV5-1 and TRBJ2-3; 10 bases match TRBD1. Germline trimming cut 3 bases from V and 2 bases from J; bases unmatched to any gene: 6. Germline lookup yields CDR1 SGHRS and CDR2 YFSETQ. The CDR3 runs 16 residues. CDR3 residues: CASSSPGTGATDTQYF. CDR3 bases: TGCGCCAGCAGCTCACCCGGGACAGGGGCCACAGATACGCAGTATTTT. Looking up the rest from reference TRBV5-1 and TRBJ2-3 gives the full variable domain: KAGVTQTPRYLIKTRGQQVTLSCSPISGHRSVSWYQQTPGQGLQFLFEYFSETQRNKGNFPGRFSGRQFSNSRSEMNVSTLELGDSALYLCASSSPGTGATDTQYFGPGTRLTVL.

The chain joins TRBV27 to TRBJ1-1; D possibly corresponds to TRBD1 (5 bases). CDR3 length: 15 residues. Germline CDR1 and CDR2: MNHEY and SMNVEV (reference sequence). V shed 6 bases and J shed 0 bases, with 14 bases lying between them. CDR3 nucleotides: TGTGCCAGCAGCAACAGGTTTTCAATGAACACTGAAGCTTTCTTT. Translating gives CASSNRFSMNTEAFF.

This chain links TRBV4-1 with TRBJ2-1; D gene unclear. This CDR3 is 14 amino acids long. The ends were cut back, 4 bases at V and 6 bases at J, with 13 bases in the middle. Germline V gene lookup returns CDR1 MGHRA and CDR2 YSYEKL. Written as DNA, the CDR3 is TGCGCCAGCAGCCCCCATGGTCGGAGCAATGAGCAGTTCTTC. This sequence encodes CASSPHGRSNEQFF.

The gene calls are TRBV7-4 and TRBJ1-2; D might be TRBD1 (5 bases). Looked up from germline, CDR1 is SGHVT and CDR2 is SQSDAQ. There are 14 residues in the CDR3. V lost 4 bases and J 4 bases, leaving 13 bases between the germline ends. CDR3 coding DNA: TGTGCCAGCAGCTCCCAGGGTAGGGTCTATGGCTACACCTTC. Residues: CASSSQGRVYGYTF. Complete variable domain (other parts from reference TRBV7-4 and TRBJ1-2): GAGVSQSPRYKVAKRGRDVALRCDSISGHVTLYWYRQTLGQGSEVLTYSQSDAQRDKSGRPSGRFSAERPERSVSTLKIQRTEQGDSAVYLCASSSQGRVYGYTFGSGTRLTVV.

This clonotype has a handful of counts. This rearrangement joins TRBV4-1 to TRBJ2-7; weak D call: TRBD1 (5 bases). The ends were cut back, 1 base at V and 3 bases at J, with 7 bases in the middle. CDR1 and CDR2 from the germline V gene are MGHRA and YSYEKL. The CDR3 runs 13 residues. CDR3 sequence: CASSQADNYEQYF. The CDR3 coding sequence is TGCGCCAGCAGCCAAGCGGACAACTACGAGCAGTACTTC.

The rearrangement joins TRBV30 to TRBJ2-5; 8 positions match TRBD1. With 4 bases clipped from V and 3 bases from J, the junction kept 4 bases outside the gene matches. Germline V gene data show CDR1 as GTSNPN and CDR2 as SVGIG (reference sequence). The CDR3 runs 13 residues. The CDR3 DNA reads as TGTGCCTGGAATGTACAGGGGGAAGAGACCCAGTACTTC. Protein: CAWNVQGEETQYF.

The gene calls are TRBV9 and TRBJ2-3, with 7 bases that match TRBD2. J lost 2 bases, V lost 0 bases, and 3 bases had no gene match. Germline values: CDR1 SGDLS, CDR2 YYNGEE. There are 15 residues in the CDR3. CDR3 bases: TGTGCCAGCAGCGTAGGCCTAGCGGACACAGATACGCAGTATTTT. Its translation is CASSVGLADTDTQYF.

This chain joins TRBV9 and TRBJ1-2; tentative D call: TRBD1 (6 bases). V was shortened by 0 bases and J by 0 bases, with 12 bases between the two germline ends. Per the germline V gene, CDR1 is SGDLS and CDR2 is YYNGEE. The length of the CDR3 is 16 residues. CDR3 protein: CASSVEEDSPNYGYTF. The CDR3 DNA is TGTGCCAGCAGCGTAGAAGAGGACAGTCCTAACTATGGCTACACCTTC.

CDR3: CASSPQRDRPEKLFF. For the CDR3, the DNA is TGTGCCAGTAGTCCCCAGCGGGACAGACCTGAAAAACTGTTTTTT. The V and J genes are TRBV6-2 or TRBV6-3 and TRBJ1-4; TRBD1 matches 7 bases. The CDR3 is 15 residues long. The V and J ends lost 9 bases and 7 bases, in that order; junction bases with no gene match: 14. Germline-derived CDR1 and CDR2 are MNHEY and SVGEGT.

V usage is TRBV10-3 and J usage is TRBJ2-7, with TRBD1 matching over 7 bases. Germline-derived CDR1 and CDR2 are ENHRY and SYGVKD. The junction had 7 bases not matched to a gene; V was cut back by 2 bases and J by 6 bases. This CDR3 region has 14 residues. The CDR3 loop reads CAISEGTDWGEQYF. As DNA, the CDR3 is TGTGCCATCAGTGAGGGGACAGACTGGGGCGAGCAGTACTTC.

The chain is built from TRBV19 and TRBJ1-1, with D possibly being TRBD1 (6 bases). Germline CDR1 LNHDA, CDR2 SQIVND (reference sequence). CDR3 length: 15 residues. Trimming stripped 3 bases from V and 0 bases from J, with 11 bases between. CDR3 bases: TGTGCCAGTAGTATCGGGGGCCTTTTGAACACTGAAGCTTTCTTT. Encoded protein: CASSIGGLLNTEAFF.

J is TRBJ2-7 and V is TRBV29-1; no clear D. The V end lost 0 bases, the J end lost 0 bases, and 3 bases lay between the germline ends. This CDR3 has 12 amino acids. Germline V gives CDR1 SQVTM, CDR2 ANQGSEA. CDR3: CSVEDYSYEQYF. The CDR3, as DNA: TGCAGCGTTGAAGACTACTCCTACGAGCAGTACTTC.